Each of the 10 T cell receptor beta chains below was sequenced from the same sample in a study of cytomegalovirus exposure and HLA in healthy donors. Measured with immunoSEQ multiplex PCR; TCRdb has only the in-frame clones, and not every one. Altogether roughly 60,000 clones are present, around 96% being singletons, with the ten largest covering approximately 1%. The sequenced sample was PBMCs. All receptors come from a man aged 18-30 years in good health and CMV-seronegative.

V and J are TRBV5-1 and TRBJ1-2; D is undetermined. CDR1 is SGHRS, CDR2 YFSETQ, per germline. With 0 bases removed from V and 5 bases from J, the gap between germline ends came to 8 bases. The CDR3 is made up of 13 amino acids. CDR3: CASSLDPRYGYTF. The DNA for the CDR3 is TGCGCCAGCAGCTTGGACCCTCGGTATGGCTACACCTTC.

In this sample, this clone turned up once. The V gene is TRBV28, the J gene TRBJ1-2; D ambiguous. Deletions cut 3 bases from V and 8 bases from J, with 13 bases between. This CDR3 region has 13 residues. CDR1 and CDR2 from the germline V gene are MDHEN and SYDVKM. CDR3 DNA sequence: TGTGCCAGCAGTTTTTCAGGTGGGGAGGGCTACACCTTC. Amino acid sequence: CASSFSGGEGYTF.

V usage is TRBV7-2 and J usage is TRBJ2-7, with TRBD2 matching over 8 bases. The length of the CDR3 is 16 residues. V gave up 0 bases and J gave up 0 bases; unmatched junction bases: 4. Germline values: CDR1 SGHTA, CDR2 FQGNSA. The CDR3 coding sequence is TGTGCCAGCAGCTTAGCAGCGGGAGCGAGCTCCTACGAGCAGTACTTC. The encoded protein is CASSLAAGASSYEQYF.

This sequence joins TRBV18 and TRBJ1-5; tentatively, D is TRBD1 (5 bases). The CDR3 has 18 amino acids. Germline V gene data show CDR1 as KGHSH and CDR2 as LQKENI. The germline V and J ends were trimmed by 8 bases and 6 bases, with 29 bases remaining between them. The chain's CDR3 is CASPALTETISMGQPQHF. DNA for the CDR3: TGTGCCAGCCCAGCATTGACAGAGACGATAAGCATGGGTCAGCCCCAGCATTTT. Full variable domain (outside the CDR3, taken from reference TRBV18 and TRBJ1-5): NAGVMQNPRHLVRRRGQEARLRCSPMKGHSHVYWYRQLPEEGLKFMVYLQKENIIDESGMPKERFSAEFPKEGPSILRIQQVVRGDSAAYFCASPALTETISMGQPQHFGDGTRLSIL.

This clone was seen a single time. This chain joins TRBV7-9 and TRBJ2-1; 13 bases fit TRBD2. CDR1 is SEHNR and CDR2 is FQNEAQ in the germline V gene (reference sequence). V was clipped by 3 bases and J by 4 bases; unmatched bases: 0. CDR3 length: 15 residues. CDR3 coding DNA: TGTGCCAGCAGCTTGGGACTAGCGGGGTACAATGAGCAGTTCTTC. Amino acid sequence: CASSLGLAGYNEQFF. Combining the CDR3 with reference TRBV7-9 and TRBJ2-1 gives the whole variable domain DTGVSQNPRHKITKRGQNVTFRCDPISEHNRLYWYRQTLGQGPEFLTYFQNEAQLEKSRLLSDRFSAERPKGSFSTLEIQRTEQGDSAMYLCASSLGLAGYNEQFFGPGTRLTVL.

The genes are TRBV6-1 and TRBJ2-7; TRBD2 matches at 11 bases. The length of the CDR3 is 18 residues. V lost 4 bases, J lost 2 bases, and 13 bases stayed unmatched. Germline V CDR1 and CDR2: MNHNS, SASEGT. The CDR3 DNA sequence: TGTGCCAGCAGTGTCGGGACTAGCGGTACAATAAGGGCCTACGAGCAGTACTTC. Translated: CASSVGTSGTIRAYEQYF.

This chain links TRBV18 with TRBJ2-5; D is ambiguous. CDR3 length: 13 amino acids. In germline, CDR1 is KGHSH, CDR2 LQKENI. V lost 1 base and J lost 0, with 3 bases in between. The CDR3 loop is CASSPLDQETQYF. CDR3 coding DNA: TGTGCCAGCTCACCACTAGACCAAGAGACCCAGTACTTC.

The chain couples TRBV5-1 to TRBJ2-5, with D possibly matching TRBD2 (7 bases). V lost 4 bases and J lost 1, with 20 bases in between. CDR3 length equals 17 residues. The germline gives CDR1 SGHRS, CDR2 YFSETQ. The CDR3 bases are TGCGCCAGCAGCCCTATGGGGGGGGGCTCGGCCCAAGAGACCCAGTACTTC. This translates into CASSPMGGGSAQETQYF. The full variable domain, in which reference TRBV5-1 and TRBJ2-5 provide the parts outside the CDR3, is KAGVTQTPRYLIKTRGQQVTLSCSPISGHRSVSWYQQTPGQGLQFLFEYFSETQRNKGNFPGRFSGRQFSNSRSEMNVSTLELGDSALYLCASSPMGGGSAQETQYFGPGTRLLVL.

The V call is TRBV5-1, the J call TRBJ2-7; D perhaps matches TRBD1 (6 bases). The V end was cut by 1 base, the J end by 3 bases, with 14 bases between. CDR3 length: 15 residues. Germline V gene sequence: CDR1 SGHRS, CDR2 YFSETQ. The CDR3 loop is CASSLNRDTLYEQYF. CDR3 in DNA: TGCGCCAGCAGCTTGAACCGGGACACCCTCTACGAGCAGTACTTC.

The rearrangement uses TRBV7-9 and TRBJ1-2; 7 nucleotides match TRBD1. Germline V lookup: CDR1 SEHNR, CDR2 FQNEAQ (reference sequence). The trim removed 1 base at V and 8 bases at J, leaving 13 bases unmatched. This CDR3 is built from 16 residues. CDR3: CASSLVKGPQGEGYTF. The CDR3 bases are TGTGCCAGCAGCTTAGTAAAGGGCCCGCAGGGGGAAGGCTACACCTTC.